This entry is about one T cell receptor beta chain. Its antigen is currently unknown. This CDR3 is also generated by other DNA sequences in the sample. The data were obtained in a study of shared clonotypes between healthy human individuals. Broader study findings: Sampling covered nothing but blood. Tissue TCR repertoires likely differ from those found in blood. In contrast to clonotypes shared by all four donors, non-shared clonotypes had lower generation probabilities.

CD45RA-negative memory and CD45RA+ naive subsets were split from the CD4+ cells. An assay was performed, and its level was deep. The protocol was immunoSEQ multiplex PCR, while the TCRdb copy is restricted to in-frame clones and leaves out a portion. The sample contains some 1,600,000 clones, 95% to 99% of which appear only once. This clonotype was sampled from a man between 25 and 39 years old in good health. Sequences were obtained from naive CD4+ T cells sorted from blood. Specified subset: CD45RA+ positively selected.

The CDR3 is CASSPLGGTDTQYF. The CDR3 DNA is TGTGCCAGCTCACCACTAGGAGGCACAGATACGCAGTATTTT. V gene TRBV18 combines with J gene TRBJ2-3; D ambiguous. CDR1 and CDR2 (germline): KGHSH, LQKENI. There are 14 residues in the CDR3. V gave up 1 base and J gave up 1 base, with 6 bases separating them.